This T cell receptor beta chain was documented in a study of T cell responses to AZD1222 COVID-19 vaccine. Method: immunoSEQ multiplex PCR; TCRdb's copy keeps in-frame clones and lacks some. The sample shows 150,000 to 200,000 clones, 80% to 95% of them seen only once. Germline-derived CDR1 and CDR2 are MRHNA and SNTAGT. The CDR3 length is 12 residues. V lost 3 bases to trimming and J lost 6 bases, with 5 bases between them. The receptor was derived from an adult who received the AZD1222 COVID-19 vaccine. The sequencing here drew on peripheral blood, taken 28 days after the second AZD1222 dose. The chain employs TRBV6-4 and TRBJ2-2; D not resolved. CDR3 sequence (DNA): TGTGCCAGCAGTGATCGACCCGGGGAGCTGTTTTTT. Its protein is CASSDRPGELFF.